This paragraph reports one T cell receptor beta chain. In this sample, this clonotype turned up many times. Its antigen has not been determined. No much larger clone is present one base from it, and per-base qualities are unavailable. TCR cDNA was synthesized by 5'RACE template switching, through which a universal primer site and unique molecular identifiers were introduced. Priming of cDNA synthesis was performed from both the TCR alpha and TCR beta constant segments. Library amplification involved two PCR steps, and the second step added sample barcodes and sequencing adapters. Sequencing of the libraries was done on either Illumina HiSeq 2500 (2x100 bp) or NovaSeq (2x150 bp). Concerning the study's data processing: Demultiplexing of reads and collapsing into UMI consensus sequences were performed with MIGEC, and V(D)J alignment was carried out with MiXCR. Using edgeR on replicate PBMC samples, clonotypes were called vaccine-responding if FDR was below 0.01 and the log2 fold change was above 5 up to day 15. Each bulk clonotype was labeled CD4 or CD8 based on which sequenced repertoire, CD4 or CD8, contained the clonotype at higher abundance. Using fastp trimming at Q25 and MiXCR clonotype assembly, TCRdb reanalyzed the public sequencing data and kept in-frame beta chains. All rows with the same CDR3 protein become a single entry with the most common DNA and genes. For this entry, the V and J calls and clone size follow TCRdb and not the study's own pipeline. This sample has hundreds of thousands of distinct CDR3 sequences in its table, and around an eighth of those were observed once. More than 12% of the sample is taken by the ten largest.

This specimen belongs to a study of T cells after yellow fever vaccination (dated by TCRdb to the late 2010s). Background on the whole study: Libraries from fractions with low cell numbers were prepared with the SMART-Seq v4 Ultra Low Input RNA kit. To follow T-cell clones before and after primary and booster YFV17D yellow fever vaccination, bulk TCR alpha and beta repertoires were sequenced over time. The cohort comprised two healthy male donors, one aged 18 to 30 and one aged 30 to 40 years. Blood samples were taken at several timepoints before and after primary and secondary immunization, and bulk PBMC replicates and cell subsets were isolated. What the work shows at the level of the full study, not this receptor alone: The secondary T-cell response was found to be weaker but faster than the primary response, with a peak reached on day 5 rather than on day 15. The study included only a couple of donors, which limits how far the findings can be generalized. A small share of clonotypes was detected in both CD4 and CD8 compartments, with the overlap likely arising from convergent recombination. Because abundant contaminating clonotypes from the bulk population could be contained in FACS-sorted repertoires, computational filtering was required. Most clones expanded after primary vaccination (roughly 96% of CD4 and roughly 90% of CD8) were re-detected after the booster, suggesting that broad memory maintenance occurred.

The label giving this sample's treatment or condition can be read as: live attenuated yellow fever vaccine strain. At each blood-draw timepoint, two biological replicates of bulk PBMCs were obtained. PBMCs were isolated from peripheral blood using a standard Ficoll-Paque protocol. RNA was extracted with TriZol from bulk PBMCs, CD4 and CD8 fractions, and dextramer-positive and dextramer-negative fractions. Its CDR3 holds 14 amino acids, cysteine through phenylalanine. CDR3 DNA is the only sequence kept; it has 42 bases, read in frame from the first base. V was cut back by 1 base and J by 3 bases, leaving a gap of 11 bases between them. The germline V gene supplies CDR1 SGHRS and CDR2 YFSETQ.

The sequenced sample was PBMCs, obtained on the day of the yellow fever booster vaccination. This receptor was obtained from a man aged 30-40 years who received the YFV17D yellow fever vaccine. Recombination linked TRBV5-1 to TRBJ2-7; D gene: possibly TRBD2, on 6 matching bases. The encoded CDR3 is CASSLPGVGYEQYF. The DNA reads TGCGCCAGCAGCTTGCCGGGGGTTGGCTACGAGCAGTACTTC.